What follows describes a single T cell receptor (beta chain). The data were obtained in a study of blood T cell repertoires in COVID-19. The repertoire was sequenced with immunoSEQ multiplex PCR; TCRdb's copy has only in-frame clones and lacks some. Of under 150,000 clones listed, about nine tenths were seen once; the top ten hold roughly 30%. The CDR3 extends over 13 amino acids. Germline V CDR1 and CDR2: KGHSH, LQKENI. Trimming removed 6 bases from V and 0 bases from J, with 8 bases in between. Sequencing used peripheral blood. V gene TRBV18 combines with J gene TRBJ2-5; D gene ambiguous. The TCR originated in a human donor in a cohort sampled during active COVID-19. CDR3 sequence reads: CASSPGYQETQYF. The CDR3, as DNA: TGTGCCAGCTCCCCGGGTTACCAAGAGACCCAGTACTTC.